The subject of this entry is one T cell receptor (beta chain). Its antigen remains unidentified. These data originate in a study of cytomegalovirus exposure and HLA in healthy donors. Study-wide results and caveats: By HLA locus, TCR association rates varied in a later analysis, with DRB1 showing the most and HLA-C the fewest. Accurate prediction of most subjects' HLA-A and HLA-B alleles from TCR beta sequences was reported.

Primers: 60 Vbeta forward and 13 Jbeta reverse. Libraries were prepared by immunoSEQ multiplex PCR; TCRdb keeps only in-frame clonotypes and omits some of them. The table records roughly 120,000 clones, over 8% of them present only once. Germline V CDR1 and CDR2: SGHAT, FQNNGV. This CDR3 is 15 amino acids long. V gave up 1 base and J gave up 6 bases, with 12 bases separating them. The receptor's source is a man aged 30 to 39 in good health and CMV-seronegative. This rearrangement joins TRBV11-2 to TRBJ2-2; the D gene is possibly TRBD1 (5 bases). Sequences were obtained from PBMCs. The CDR3 is CASSLAQGYPGELFF. The CDR3 DNA sequence: TGTGCCAGCAGCTTAGCCCAGGGTTATCCCGGGGAGCTGTTTTTT.